What follows are 19 T cell receptor beta chains derived from one specimen sequenced in a study of cytomegalovirus exposure and HLA in healthy donors. Both 60 Vbeta primers and 13 Jbeta primers went into the PCR. Repertoires were generated with immunoSEQ multiplex PCR, while TCRdb's copy carries only in-frame clones and drops some. Seen here are about 86,000 clones, over 70% observed once, and the top ten hold approximately 8.2%. Sample: PBMCs. These receptors originate from a man aged 60-69 years in good health and CMV-seronegative.

CDR3 sequence reads: CSVMDSSNEKLFF. CDR3 DNA sequence: TGCAGCGTTATGGACAGCTCAAATGAAAAACTGTTTTTT. This chain links TRBV29-1 with TRBJ1-4; D perhaps matches TRBD1 (6 bases). The CDR3 has 13 residues. The germline gives CDR1 SQVTM, CDR2 ANQGSEA. Trimming stripped 5 bases from V and 5 bases from J, with 12 bases between.

The chain joins TRBV15 to TRBJ1-5; 11 bases map to TRBD1. The CDR3 totals 19 residues. V lost 0 bases to trimming and J lost 5 bases; unmatched junction nucleotides: 12. In germline, CDR1 is LNHNV, CDR2 YYDKDF (reference sequence). CDR3 in amino acids: CATSRDGTGGRAVDQPQHF. The CDR3 nucleotides read TGTGCCACCAGCAGAGACGGGACAGGGGGTCGAGCGGTCGATCAGCCCCAGCATTTT.

The chain is built from TRBV5-4 and TRBJ2-3; the match to TRBD2 covers 10 bases. This CDR3 is 14 amino acids long. Germline CDR1 is SGHNT and CDR2 is YYREEE (reference sequence). V dropped 7 bases and J dropped 11; count of bases not matched to a gene: 13. CDR3 loop: CASRPSGGPGGQYF. Here the CDR3 DNA reads TGTGCCAGCCGGCCTAGCGGGGGCCCTGGGGGGCAGTATTTT. Looking up the rest from reference TRBV5-4 and TRBJ2-3 gives the full variable domain: ETGVTQSPTHLIKTRGQQVTLRCSSQSGHNTVSWYQQALGQGPQFIFQYYREEENGRGNFPPRFSGLQFPNYSSELNVNALELDDSALYLCASRPSGGPGGQYFGPGTRLTVL.

This clone has only a few counts. The V call is TRBV2, the J call TRBJ1-5; 8 bases agree with TRBD1. Germline V CDR1 and CDR2: SNHLY, FYNNEI. The junction had 5 bases not matched to a gene; V was cut back by 5 bases and J by 5 bases. This CDR3 has 14 residues. The CDR3 loop reads CASSLDRGYQPQHF. In nucleotides, the CDR3 is TGTGCCAGCAGTCTAGACAGGGGCTATCAGCCCCAGCATTTT.

This clone was counted a few times. This sequence joins TRBV28 and TRBJ1-6; tentative D call: TRBD1 (6 bases). This CDR3 contains 13 residues. Germline-derived CDR1 and CDR2 are MDHEN and SYDVKM. Trimming stripped 10 bases from V and 7 bases from J, with 14 bases between. This chain's CDR3 is CATSGGQNSPLHF. The CDR3 nucleotides read TGTGCCACCTCGGGGGGCCAAAATTCACCCCTCCACTTT.

The chain couples TRBV7-9 to TRBJ1-6, with 7 bases lining up with TRBD1. The trim removed 1 base at V and 7 bases at J, leaving 4 bases unmatched. The CDR3 consists of 15 residues. Germline V gives CDR1 SEHNR, CDR2 FQNEAQ (reference sequence). The CDR3 DNA follows: TGTGCCAGCAGCTTAGGACAGGGAAACAATTCACCCCTCCACTTT. Its translation: CASSLGQGNNSPLHF.

This clone was picked up a small number of times. The rearrangement joins TRBV6-5 to TRBJ2-7; D gene uncertain. The CDR3 is 12 residues long. CDR1 and CDR2 from the germline V gene are MNHEY and SVGAGI. V lost 4 bases and J 2 bases, leaving 6 bases between the germline ends. CDR3 residues: CASSSETYEQYF. CDR3 nucleotide sequence: TGTGCCAGCAGTTCGGAGACCTACGAGCAGTACTTC.

This chain connects TRBV29-1 to TRBJ2-1; D gene uncertain. Germline CDR1 and CDR2: SQVTM and ANQGSEA. Between the trimmed V and J ends, which lost 5 bases and 5 bases, there was a span of 4 bases. CDR3 size: 10 residues. CDR3 coding DNA: TGCAGCGTTCAAAACAATGAGCAGTTCTTC. This sequence encodes CSVQNNEQFF.

The gene calls are TRBV29-1 and TRBJ1-1, with D maybe TRBD1 (5 bases). Germline V gene data show CDR1 as SQVTM and CDR2 as ANQGSEA. CDR3 size: 14 residues. V was pared by 7 bases and J by 8 bases, with 23 bases between. The CDR3 sequence: CSAIPSGTPEEAFF. CDR3 in DNA: TGCAGCGCCATCCCATCCGGGACTCCTGAAGAAGCTTTCTTT. The complete variable domain, with remaining parts taken from reference TRBV29-1 and TRBJ1-1, reads SAVISQKPSRDICQRGTSLTIQCQVDSQVTMMFWYRQQPGQSLTLIATANQGSEATYESGFVIDKFPISRPNLTFSTLTVSNMSPEDSSIYLCSAIPSGTPEEAFFGQGTRLTVV.

The chain joins TRBV5-6 to TRBJ2-2; 11 positions agree with TRBD2. This CDR3 spans 16 amino acids. From germline, CDR1 is SGHDT and CDR2 YYEEEE. Trimming at V came to 2 bases and at J to 4 bases, leaving 4 bases not matched to a gene. The CDR3 region is CASSFIAGGPTGELFF. CDR3 sequence (DNA): TGTGCCAGCAGCTTTATAGCGGGGGGGCCCACCGGGGAGCTGTTTTTT.

This clone was picked up a small number of times. The chain links TRBV5-4 to TRBJ2-1; 7 positions match TRBD1. Unmatched junction bases numbered 10, after V lost 4 bases and J lost 6 bases. Germline CDR1 is SGHNT and CDR2 is YYREEE (reference sequence). The CDR3 runs 15 residues. The chain's CDR3 is CASSPGQLRANEQFF. CDR3 sequence (DNA): TGTGCCAGCAGCCCGGGACAGCTCCGAGCCAATGAGCAGTTCTTC. The whole variable domain, remainder taken from reference TRBV5-4 and TRBJ2-1, is ETGVTQSPTHLIKTRGQQVTLRCSSQSGHNTVSWYQQALGQGPQFIFQYYREEENGRGNFPPRFSGLQFPNYSSELNVNALELDDSALYLCASSPGQLRANEQFFGPGTRLTVL.

This clone was recorded once. V usage is TRBV5-1 and J usage is TRBJ1-2; D is undetermined. Trimming took 0 bases from V and 8 from J, leaving 17 bases between them. This CDR3 comprises 15 residues. Germline CDR1 reads SGHRS; CDR2 reads YFSETQ. The CDR3 DNA follows: TGCGCCAGCAGCTTGGAAGTTTCGGCCCCAGGAGGCTACACCTTC. It encodes CASSLEVSAPGGYTF.

CDR3 region: CASRSSGAYNEQFF. CDR3 sequence (DNA): TGTGCCAGCAGGTCTAGCGGGGCCTACAATGAGCAGTTCTTC. The chain uses TRBV6-1 and TRBJ2-1, with TRBD2 matching 9 bases. Germline-derived CDR1 and CDR2 are MNHNS and SASEGT. V shed 6 bases and J 2 bases; nucleotides not matched to a gene: 2. This CDR3 spans 14 amino acids.

This chain connects TRBV5-1 to TRBJ2-7; TRBD2 matches at 8 bases. Trimming at V came to 6 bases and at J to 2 bases, leaving 7 bases not matched to a gene. The CDR3 spans 14 residues. CDR1 is SGHRS, CDR2 YFSETQ, per germline. The CDR3 protein is CASKARGGAYEQYF. CDR3 nucleotides: TGCGCCAGCAAGGCACGGGGGGGGGCCTACGAGCAGTACTTC.

This clone was seen a handful of times. The rearrangement uses TRBV2 and TRBJ1-2; TRBD1 matches 7 bases. V lost 4 bases and J lost 4; bases outside the gene matches: 6. Germline-derived CDR1 and CDR2 are SNHLY and FYNNEI. This CDR3 is built from 14 residues. This CDR3 is CASSGTGNFYGYTF. The CDR3 bases are TGTGCCAGCAGTGGGACAGGAAATTTCTATGGCTACACCTTC.

The J gene is TRBJ2-1, the V gene TRBV2, with TRBD1 identical over 9 bases. The CDR3 is 14 residues long. Germline assignment: CDR1 SNHLY and CDR2 FYNNEI. V lost 6 bases to trimming and J lost 8 bases; unmatched junction nucleotides: 8. The CDR3 spells CASRSPGQGYEQFF. The CDR3 bases are TGTGCCAGCAGGAGCCCGGGACAGGGCTATGAGCAGTTCTTC.

The chain recombines TRBV10-2 with TRBJ2-7; a weak D match, TRBD2 (5 bases). CDR3 size: 16 residues. Germline V gene lookup returns CDR1 WSHSY and CDR2 SAAADI. The V end was cut by 0 bases, the J end by 3 bases, with 15 bases between. The CDR3 nucleotides read TGCGCCAGCAGTGAGTCGTCAGGTGGGAGCAACTACGAGCAGTACTTC. Encoded protein: CASSESSGGSNYEQYF.

In its sample, this clone was seen once. The gene calls are TRBV19 and TRBJ1-1; possibly TRBD1 for D (6 bases). The V end was cut by 6 bases, the J end by 3 bases, with 14 bases between. CDR3 size: 14 residues. The germline V gene has CDR1 LNHDA and CDR2 SQIVND (reference sequence). CDR3 in DNA: TGTGCCAGTAGCATTGGACAGCGAGACACTGAAGCTTTCTTT. This encodes CASSIGQRDTEAFF.

The V call is TRBV9, the J call TRBJ1-3; weak D call: TRBD1 (5 bases). Germline lookup yields CDR1 SGDLS and CDR2 YYNGEE. With 4 bases removed from V and 0 bases from J, the gap between germline ends came to 14 bases. CDR3 length equals 16 residues. The CDR3 loop reads CASSRDSGVSGNTIYF. In nucleotides, the CDR3 is TGTGCCAGCAGCCGGGACTCCGGAGTCTCTGGAAACACCATATATTTT. The full variable domain, with the rest looked up from reference TRBV9 and TRBJ1-3, is DSGVTQTPKHLITATGQRVTLRCSPRSGDLSVYWYQQSLDQGLQFLIQYYNGEERAKGNILERFSAQQFPDLHSELNLSSLELGDSALYFCASSRDSGVSGNTIYFGEGSWLTVV.